Described below is a single TCR beta chain sequence and its context. Its matching antigen is unknown. Those with alopecia areata gave lesional scalp punch biopsies and peripheral blood. This specimen comes from a study of CD8+ T cells in alopecia areata. As for the study in general: Tofacitinib dosing lasted 6 to 18 months, which was then followed by 6 months off drug.

This CDR3 region has 11 residues. The germline CDR1 and CDR2 sequences are SQVTM and ANQGSEA. Trimming removed 7 bases at V and 3 bases at J, with 10 bases between. cDNA serving as the sequencing template came from extracted, reverse transcribed RNA. Produced via immunoSEQ multiplex PCR; TCRdb's table is partial and in-frame only. The repertoire holds under 250,000 clones, with 50% to 65% as singletons. Findings of the study overall: Mice showed clearer TCR sharing than patients did, a gap that was possibly HLA-related. Sequencing of scalp tissue also captures the resident alphabeta T cells of normal skin.

The input for sequencing was CD4+ T cells sorted from blood, taken at week 0. The chain recombines TRBV29-1 with TRBJ2-7, with D uncertain. The source is a human donor with alopecia areata. In DNA form, the CDR3 reads TGCAGCGCAATAACCTACTACGAGCAGTACTTC. Translated: CSAITYYEQYF.